Shown below are 13 T cell receptor beta chains from a single sample sequenced in a study of blood T cell repertoires in COVID-19. Produced via immunoSEQ multiplex PCR; TCRdb's table is partial and in-frame only. The sample comprises 120,000 or so clones, over 65% of which are singletons, and around 0.9% rests with the top ten. The sample taken for sequencing was peripheral blood. These receptors were collected from a human donor with acute or convalescent COVID-19. The donor label of this sample is uncertain.

V and J are TRBV5-1 and TRBJ2-5; a weak D match, TRBD2 (6 bases). V lost 3 bases to trimming and J lost 1 base, with 13 bases between them. CDR1 SGHRS and CDR2 YFSETQ come from the germline V gene. The CDR3 has 15 amino acids. The CDR3: CASSSNRLVQETQYF. Here the CDR3 DNA reads TGCGCCAGCAGCTCGAACAGACTAGTCCAAGAGACCCAGTACTTC. The full variable domain, rest sourced from reference TRBV5-1 and TRBJ2-5, is KAGVTQTPRYLIKTRGQQVTLSCSPISGHRSVSWYQQTPGQGLQFLFEYFSETQRNKGNFPGRFSGRQFSNSRSEMNVSTLELGDSALYLCASSSNRLVQETQYFGPGTRLLVL.

The rearrangement uses TRBV4-1 and TRBJ2-1; D is possibly TRBD1 (6 bases). The CDR3 covers 16 residues. The V end was cut by 4 bases, the J end by 2 bases, with 15 bases between. The V gene's germline CDR1 is MGHRA and CDR2 YSYEKL. The CDR3 loop reads CASSPQGTGTYNEQFF. The CDR3 coding sequence is TGCGCCAGCAGCCCCCAGGGGACCGGCACCTACAATGAGCAGTTCTTC.

The sample holds one count of this clone. The V gene is TRBV15, the J gene TRBJ2-2; TRBD1 matches at 12 bases. Germline-derived CDR1 and CDR2 are LNHNV and YYDKDF (reference sequence). The length of the CDR3 is 14 residues. Trimming took 8 bases from V and 5 from J; bases not matched to a gene: 3. The CDR3 spells CATAGQGATGELFF. The CDR3 coding sequence is TGTGCCACCGCGGGACAGGGGGCGACCGGGGAGCTGTTTTTT.

The chain links TRBV6-1 to TRBJ1-2; 7 bases align to TRBD1. The CDR3 length is 16 residues. The junction had 11 bases not matched to a gene; V was cut back by 4 bases and J by 3 bases. Germline loops: CDR1 MNHNS, CDR2 SASEGT. The CDR3 region is CASSASRQGEHYGYTF. CDR3 in DNA: TGTGCCAGCAGTGCAAGCCGACAGGGCGAACACTATGGCTACACCTTC.

The rearrangement uses TRBV27 and TRBJ1-2; no firm D call. This CDR3 is 13 amino acids long. CDR1 and CDR2 from the germline V gene are MNHEY and SMNVEV (reference sequence). Trimming took off 6 bases at V and 1 base at J, with 9 bases between the two ends. The CDR3 sequence is CASSPSSNYGYTF. The CDR3 DNA follows: TGTGCCAGCAGCCCTAGTAGTAACTATGGCTACACCTTC.

The V call is TRBV5-5, the J call TRBJ2-1, with TRBD1 as a possible D gene (6 bases). Deletions cut 5 bases from V and 8 bases from J, with 11 bases between. The CDR3 runs 12 residues. The germline V gene encodes CDR1 SGHKS and CDR2 YYEKEE (reference sequence). CDR3 loop: CASRLQGDEQFF. In nucleotides, the CDR3 is TGTGCCAGCAGGTTACAGGGAGATGAGCAGTTCTTC. The entire variable domain, with the rest obtained from reference TRBV5-5 and TRBJ2-1, is as follows: DAGVTQSPTHLIKTRGQQVTLRCSPISGHKSVSWYQQVLGQGPQFIFQYYEKEERGRGNFPDRFSARQFPNYSSELNVNALLLGDSALYLCASRLQGDEQFFGPGTRLTVL.

The chain combines TRBV7-9 with TRBJ2-7, with 7 bases matching TRBD2. This CDR3 spans 15 amino acids. Trimming cost V 5 bases and J 5 bases; bases outside gene matches: 12. Germline loops: CDR1 SEHNR, CDR2 FQNEAQ (reference sequence). This CDR3 reads CASSGRAGLSDEQYF. In DNA form, the CDR3 reads TGTGCCAGCAGCGGCCGAGCGGGGTTGAGCGACGAGCAGTACTTC.

This clone was recorded only once. The chain combines TRBV4-1 with TRBJ2-7; D not resolved. Germline lookup yields CDR1 MGHRA and CDR2 YSYEKL. This CDR3 is built from 14 residues. With 4 bases removed from V and 2 bases from J, the gap between germline ends came to 12 bases. The CDR3 sequence: CASSPTVSTYEQYF. The CDR3 DNA follows: TGCGCCAGCAGCCCCACGGTTTCCACCTACGAGCAGTACTTC.

This clone appeared once. V usage is TRBV4-1 and J usage is TRBJ1-2, with D perhaps TRBD1 (6 bases). Per germline, CDR1 MGHRA and CDR2 YSYEKL. With 0 bases removed from V and 2 bases from J, the gap between germline ends came to 13 bases. The CDR3 runs 16 residues. The CDR3 DNA sequence: TGCGCCAGCAGCCAAGATCAGGACAGACAAAACTATGGCTACACCTTC. It specifies CASSQDQDRQNYGYTF.

This clone was seen once. This sequence joins TRBV28 and TRBJ1-2; TRBD1 aligns across 10 bases. The CDR3 totals 17 residues. The V segment lost 2 bases and the J segment 4 bases; nucleotides outside the gene matches: 10. Germline CDR1 reads MDHEN; CDR2 reads SYDVKM. The CDR3 DNA follows: TGTGCCAGCAGTTTACCGTTACCCTGGACAGGGGGCTATGGCTACACCTTC. Amino acids: CASSLPLPWTGGYGYTF.

This clone was seen many times. V and J are TRBV7-9 and TRBJ1-5; 11 bases map to TRBD1. The J segment lost 5 bases and the V segment lost 2 bases, leaving 2 bases of the junction unmatched. The CDR3 is 15 amino acids. CDR1 is SEHNR, CDR2 FQNEAQ, per germline (reference sequence). The CDR3 reads CASSLWGQGDQPQHF. The CDR3 DNA reads as TGTGCCAGCAGCTTATGGGGACAGGGGGATCAGCCCCAGCATTTT. The variable domain in full, with the rest retrieved from reference TRBV7-9 and TRBJ1-5, is DTGVSQNPRHKITKRGQNVTFRCDPISEHNRLYWYRQTLGQGPEFLTYFQNEAQLEKSRLLSDRFSAERPKGSFSTLEIQRTEQGDSAMYLCASSLWGQGDQPQHFGDGTRLSIL.

This rearrangement joins TRBV5-1 to TRBJ2-1; 7 nucleotides align to TRBD2. Trimming at V came to 0 bases and at J to 4 bases, leaving 19 bases not matched to a gene. CDR3 length: 20 amino acids. In germline, CDR1 is SGHRS, CDR2 YFSETQ. CDR3 DNA: TGCGCCAGCAGCTTGGCCCGGGGGGATGTGACGATCTCCGGATACAATGAGCAGTTCTTC. Translated: CASSLARGDVTISGYNEQFF.

This clone was recorded once. V gene TRBV3-1 (or the pseudogene TRBV3-2) combines with J gene TRBJ1-2; D is unclear. The CDR3 is 15 residues long. V lost 2 bases and J lost 7, with 17 bases in between. The germline V gene has CDR1 LGHDT and CDR2 YNNKEL (reference sequence). In DNA, the CDR3 is TGTGCCAGCAGCCAACGTTTAGATACTAGAGGTGGCTACACCTTC. Translated, it gives CASSQRLDTRGGYTF.